These 13 T cell receptor beta chains originate from one sample sequenced in a study of cytomegalovirus exposure and HLA in healthy donors. The study ran its PCR with 60 Vbeta and 13 Jbeta primers. TCRdb keeps only in-frame clones here, not all; method: immunoSEQ multiplex PCR. The table gives roughly 40,000 clones; the top ten clones make up 1% to 1.5% of it. The sequencing sample was made of PBMCs. The receptors shown here come from a man under 40 in good health and CMV-seronegative.

The V gene is TRBV25-1, the J gene TRBJ2-7, with no clear D. The germline V and J ends were trimmed by 0 bases and 0 bases, with 6 bases remaining between them. The germline V gene has CDR1 MGHDK and CDR2 SYGVNS. The CDR3 runs to 14 residues. For the CDR3, the DNA is TGTGCCAGCAGTGAATACGGTTTCTCCTACGAGCAGTACTTC. Amino acid sequence: CASSEYGFSYEQYF.

CDR3 protein: CASSLGGSVRGQPQHF. CDR3 coding DNA: TGTGCCAGCAGCTTGGGGGGTTCGGTCAGGGGGCAGCCCCAGCATTTT. The chain combines TRBV5-8 with TRBJ1-5; 7 bases line up with TRBD1. V shed 0 bases, J shed 7 bases, and the junction held 10 bases outside the gene matches. The CDR3 consists of 16 residues. The germline V gene has CDR1 SGHTS and CDR2 YDEGEE. Full variable domain (outside the CDR3, taken from reference TRBV5-8 and TRBJ1-5): EAGVTQSPTHLIKTRGQQATLRCSPISGHTSVYWYQQALGLGLQFLLWYDEGEERNRGNFPPRFSGRQFPNYSSELNVNALELEDSALYLCASSLGGSVRGQPQHFGDGTRLSIL.

The V gene is TRBV6-5, the J gene TRBJ1-6, with TRBD1 matching over 8 bases. The CDR3 runs to 15 residues. V lost 0 bases and J lost 8; bases outside the gene matches: 3. CDR1 and CDR2 from the germline V gene are MNHEY and SVGAGI. CDR3 amino acids: CASSYSTGVHSPLHF. DNA of the CDR3: TGTGCCAGCAGTTACTCGACAGGGGTGCATTCACCCCTCCACTTT.

To note about this clone: The junction departs from the called germline gene at one end, perhaps through a read error. The rearrangement joins TRBV10-3 to TRBJ1-2; D may be TRBD1 (5 bases). The CDR3 runs to 13 residues. The V gene's germline CDR1 is ENHRY and CDR2 SYGVKD. CDR3 nucleotide sequence: TGTGCCATCAGCGAGTCTGCAGGGCTAGGCTACACCTTC. Translating it yields CAISESAGLGYTF.

The chain is built from TRBV2 and TRBJ1-1, with 10 nucleotides matching TRBD1. V was pared by 8 bases and J by 6 bases, with 9 bases of the junction left unmatched. Germline V CDR1 and CDR2: SNHLY, FYNNEI. CDR3 length equals 14 residues. The CDR3 nucleotides are TGTGCCAGCCGGGGACAGGGGCCGACGCCTGAAGCTTTCTTT. Translated, it gives CASRGQGPTPEAFF.

The chain employs TRBV5-1 and TRBJ1-1; D unclear. Germline-derived CDR1 and CDR2 are SGHRS and YFSETQ. V was trimmed by 8 bases and J by 6 bases, leaving 11 bases between them. CDR3 length: 11 amino acids. Here the CDR3 DNA reads TGCGCCAGTCGGAGGGAAGCTGAAGCTTTCTTT. Protein product: CASRREAEAFF.

This chain uses TRBV6-5 with TRBJ2-7; D is perhaps TRBD2 (6 bases). Trimming stripped 0 bases from V and 8 bases from J, with 20 bases between. The V gene's germline CDR1 is MNHEY and CDR2 SVGAGI. The CDR3 consists of 16 residues. CDR3 bases: TGTGCCAGCAGTTACTCGACGGCGGGAAGGACTACGAAGCAGTACTTC. Translated, it gives CASSYSTAGRTTKQYF.

The rearrangement joins TRBV4-3 to TRBJ1-4; D gene uncertain. This CDR3 is 15 amino acids long. Germline values: CDR1 LGHNA, CDR2 YSLEER. The V end was cut by 4 bases, the J end by 5 bases, with 14 bases between. As DNA, the CDR3 is TGCGCCAGCAGCCGCCTTGGAGTTAAGAATGAAAAACTGTTTTTT. Amino acid sequence: CASSRLGVKNEKLFF.

The chain has TRBV30 and TRBJ2-1; 9 bases match TRBD2. Trimming at V came to 4 bases and at J to 9 bases, leaving 10 bases not matched to a gene. CDR1 is GTSNPN and CDR2 is SVGIG in the germline V gene (reference sequence). The CDR3 is 14 amino acids. The CDR3 spells CAWTTLAGVGEQFF. The CDR3 nucleotides read TGTGCCTGGACCACCTTAGCGGGAGTTGGTGAGCAGTTCTTC.

This chain joins TRBV30 and TRBJ1-5; D not resolved. Germline CDR1 reads GTSNPN; CDR2 reads SVGIG (reference sequence). V lost 2 bases and J 5 bases, leaving 10 bases between the germline ends. The length of the CDR3 is 13 residues. The CDR3 region is CAWSSGIDQPQHF. In nucleotides, the CDR3 is TGTGCCTGGAGTTCGGGGATAGATCAGCCCCAGCATTTT.

The gene calls are TRBV29-1 and TRBJ2-7; D remains ambiguous. CDR1 SQVTM and CDR2 ANQGSEA come from the germline V gene. This CDR3 is built from 14 residues. The germline V and J ends were trimmed by 6 bases and 4 bases, with 19 bases remaining between them. CDR3 in DNA: TGCAGCGTCGTTATGAGTGGTTCACGGTACGAGCAGTACTTC. As protein: CSVVMSGSRYEQYF.

The chain's CDR3 is CASSAGQGVYGYTF. In DNA form, the CDR3 reads TGTGCCAGCAGTGCCGGACAGGGGGTCTATGGCTACACCTTC. The chain is built from TRBV6-1 and TRBJ1-2; 10 nucleotides align to TRBD1. The V gene's germline CDR1 is MNHNS and CDR2 SASEGT. This CDR3 is built from 14 residues. The trim removed 4 bases at V and 4 bases at J, leaving 3 bases unmatched.

V is TRBV29-1 and J is TRBJ2-5; the match to TRBD2 covers 8 bases. Germline CDR1 and CDR2: SQVTM and ANQGSEA. The CDR3 has 12 residues. J gave up 4 bases and V 6 bases, and 4 bases lay outside the gene matches. The CDR3 loop reads CSVSAGGETQYF. CDR3 DNA sequence: TGCAGCGTGTCGGCGGGGGGAGAGACCCAGTACTTC.